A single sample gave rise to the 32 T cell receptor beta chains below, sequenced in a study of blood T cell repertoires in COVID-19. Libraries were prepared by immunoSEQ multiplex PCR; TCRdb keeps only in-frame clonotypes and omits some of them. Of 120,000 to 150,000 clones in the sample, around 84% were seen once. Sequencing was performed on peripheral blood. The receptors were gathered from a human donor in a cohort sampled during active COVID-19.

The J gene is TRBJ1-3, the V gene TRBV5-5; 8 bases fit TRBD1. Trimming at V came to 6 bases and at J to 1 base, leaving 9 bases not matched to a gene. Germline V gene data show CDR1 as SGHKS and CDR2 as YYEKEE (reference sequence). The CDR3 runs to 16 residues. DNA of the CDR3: TGTGCCAGCAACCGACAGGGGATAGTTTCTGGAAACACCATATATTTT. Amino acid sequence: CASNRQGIVSGNTIYF.

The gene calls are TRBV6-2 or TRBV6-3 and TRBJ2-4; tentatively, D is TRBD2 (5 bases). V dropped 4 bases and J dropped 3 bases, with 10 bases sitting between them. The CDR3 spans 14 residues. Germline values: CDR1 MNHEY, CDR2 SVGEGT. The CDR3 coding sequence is TGTGCCAGCAGTTCTGATGGGAGCAAAAACATTCAGTACTTC. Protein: CASSSDGSKNIQYF.

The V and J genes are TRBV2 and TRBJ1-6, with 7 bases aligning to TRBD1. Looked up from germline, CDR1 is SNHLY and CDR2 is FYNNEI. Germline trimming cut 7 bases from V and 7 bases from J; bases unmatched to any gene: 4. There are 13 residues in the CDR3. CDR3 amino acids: CASTRGPNSPLHF. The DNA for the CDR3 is TGTGCCAGCACGAGGGGGCCGAATTCACCCCTCCACTTT.

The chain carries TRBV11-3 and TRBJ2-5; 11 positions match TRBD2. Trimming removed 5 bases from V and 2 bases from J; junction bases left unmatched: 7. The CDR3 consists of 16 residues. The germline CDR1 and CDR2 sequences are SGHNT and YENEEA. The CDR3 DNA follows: TGTGCCAGCAGCCCACGGACTAGCGGGTTACAAGAGACCCAGTACTTC. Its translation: CASSPRTSGLQETQYF.

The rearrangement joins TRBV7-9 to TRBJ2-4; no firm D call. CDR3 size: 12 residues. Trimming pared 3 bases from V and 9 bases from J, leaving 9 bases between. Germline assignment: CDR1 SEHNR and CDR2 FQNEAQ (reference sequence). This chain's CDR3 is CASSLGPTIQYF. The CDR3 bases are TGTGCCAGCAGCTTGGGCCCCACCATTCAGTACTTC.

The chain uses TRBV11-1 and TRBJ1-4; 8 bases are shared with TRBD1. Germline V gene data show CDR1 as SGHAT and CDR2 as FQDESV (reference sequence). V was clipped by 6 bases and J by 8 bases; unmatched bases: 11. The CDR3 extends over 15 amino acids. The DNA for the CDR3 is TGTGCCAGCAGAAGTTCCGGACAGGGAGGGGAAAAACTGTTTTTT. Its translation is CASRSSGQGGEKLFF.

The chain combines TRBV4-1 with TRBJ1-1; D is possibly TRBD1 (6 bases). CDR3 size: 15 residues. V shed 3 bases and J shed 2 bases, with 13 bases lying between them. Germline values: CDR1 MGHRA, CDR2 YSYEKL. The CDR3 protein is CASSQYGGANTEAFF. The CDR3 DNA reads TGCGCCAGCAGCCAGTACGGGGGGGCTAACACTGAAGCTTTCTTT.

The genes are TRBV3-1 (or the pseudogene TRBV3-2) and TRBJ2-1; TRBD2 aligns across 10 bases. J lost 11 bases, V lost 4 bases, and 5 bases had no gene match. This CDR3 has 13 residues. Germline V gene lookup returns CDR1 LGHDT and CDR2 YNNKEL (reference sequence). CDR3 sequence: CASSLVAGGQQFF. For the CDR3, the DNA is TGTGCCAGCAGCCTTGTAGCGGGGGGTCAGCAGTTCTTC.

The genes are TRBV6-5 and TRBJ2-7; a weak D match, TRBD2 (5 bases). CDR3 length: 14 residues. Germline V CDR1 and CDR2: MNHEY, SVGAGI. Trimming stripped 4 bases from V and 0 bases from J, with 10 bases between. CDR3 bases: TGTGCCAGCAGTTTCCGACGGGACTCCTACGAGCAGTACTTC. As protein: CASSFRRDSYEQYF.

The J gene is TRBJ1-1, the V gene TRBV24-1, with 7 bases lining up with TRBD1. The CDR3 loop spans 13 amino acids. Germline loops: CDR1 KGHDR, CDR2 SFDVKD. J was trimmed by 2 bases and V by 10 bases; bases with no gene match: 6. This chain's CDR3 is CATIGGPNTEAFF. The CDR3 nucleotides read TGTGCCACAATAGGGGGCCCCAACACTGAAGCTTTCTTT.

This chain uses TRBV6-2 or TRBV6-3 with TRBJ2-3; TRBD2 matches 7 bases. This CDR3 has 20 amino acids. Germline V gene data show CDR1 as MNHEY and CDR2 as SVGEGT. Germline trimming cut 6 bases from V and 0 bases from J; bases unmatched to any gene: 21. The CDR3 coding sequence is TGTGCCAGCAGCCCCAGCCAGACTAGCACAACTGCCGTTAGCACAGATACGCAGTATTTT. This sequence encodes CASSPSQTSTTAVSTDTQYF.

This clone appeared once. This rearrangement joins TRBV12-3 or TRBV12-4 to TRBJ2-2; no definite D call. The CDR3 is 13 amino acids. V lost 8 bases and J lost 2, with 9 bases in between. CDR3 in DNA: TGTGCCAGCGGTGAGGATAACACCGGGGAGCTGTTTTTT. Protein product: CASGEDNTGELFF.

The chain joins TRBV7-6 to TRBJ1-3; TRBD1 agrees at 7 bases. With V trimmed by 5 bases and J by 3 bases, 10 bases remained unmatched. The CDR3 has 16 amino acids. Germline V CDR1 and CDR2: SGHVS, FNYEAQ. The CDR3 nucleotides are TGTGCCAGCAGCACAGGGACAGCGTCGCTTGGAAACACCATATATTTT. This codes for CASSTGTASLGNTIYF.

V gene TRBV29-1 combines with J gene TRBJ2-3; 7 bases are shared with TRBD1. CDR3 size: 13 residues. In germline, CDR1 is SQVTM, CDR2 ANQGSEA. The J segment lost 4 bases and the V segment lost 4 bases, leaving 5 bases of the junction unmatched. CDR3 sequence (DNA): TGCAGCGTTGCAAGGCAGGGGGCAGATACGCAGTATTTT. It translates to CSVARQGADTQYF.

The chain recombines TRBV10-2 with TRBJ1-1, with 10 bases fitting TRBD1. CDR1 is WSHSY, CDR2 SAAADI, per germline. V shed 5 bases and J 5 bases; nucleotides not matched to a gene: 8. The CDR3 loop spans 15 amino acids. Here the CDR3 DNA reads TGCGCCAGCAGTCCTTGGACAGGGGGAGATACTGAAGCTTTCTTT. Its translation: CASSPWTGGDTEAFF.

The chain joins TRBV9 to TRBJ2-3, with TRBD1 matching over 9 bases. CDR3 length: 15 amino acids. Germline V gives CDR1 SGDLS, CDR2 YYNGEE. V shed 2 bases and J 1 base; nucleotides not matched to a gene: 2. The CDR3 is CASSVRTGGTDTQYF. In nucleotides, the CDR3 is TGTGCCAGCAGCGTTCGGACAGGGGGCACAGATACGCAGTATTTT.

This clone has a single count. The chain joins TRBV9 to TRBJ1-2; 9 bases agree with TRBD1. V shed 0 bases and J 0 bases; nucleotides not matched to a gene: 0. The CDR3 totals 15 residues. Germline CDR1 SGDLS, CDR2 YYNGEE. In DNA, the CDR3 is TGTGCCAGCAGCGTAGGGGACAGGGCTAACTATGGCTACACCTTC. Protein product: CASSVGDRANYGYTF.

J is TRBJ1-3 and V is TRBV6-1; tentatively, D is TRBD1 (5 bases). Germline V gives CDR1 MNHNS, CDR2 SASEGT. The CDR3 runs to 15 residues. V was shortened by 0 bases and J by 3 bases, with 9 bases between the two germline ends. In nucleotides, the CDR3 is TGTGCCAGCAGTGAAGCGTCGGGGGGTGGAAACACCATATATTTT. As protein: CASSEASGGGNTIYF.

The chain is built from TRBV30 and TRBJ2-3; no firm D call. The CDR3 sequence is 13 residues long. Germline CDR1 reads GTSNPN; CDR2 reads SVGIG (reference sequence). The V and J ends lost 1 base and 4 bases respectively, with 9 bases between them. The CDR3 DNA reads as TGTGCCTGGAGTGGAGGCAACCCAGATACGCAGTATTTT. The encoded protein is CAWSGGNPDTQYF. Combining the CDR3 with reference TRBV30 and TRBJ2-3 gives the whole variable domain SQTIHQWPATLVQPVGSPLSLECTVEGTSNPNLYWYRQAAGRGLQLLFYSVGIGQISSEVPQNLSASRPQDRQFILSSKKLLLSDSGFYLCAWSGGNPDTQYFGPGTRLTVL.

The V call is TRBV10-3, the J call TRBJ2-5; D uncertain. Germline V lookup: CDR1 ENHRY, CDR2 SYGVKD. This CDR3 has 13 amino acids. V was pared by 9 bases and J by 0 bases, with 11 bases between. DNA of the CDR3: TGTGCCATTAGTAATTCGTACCAAGAGACCCAGTACTTC. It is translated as CAISNSYQETQYF.

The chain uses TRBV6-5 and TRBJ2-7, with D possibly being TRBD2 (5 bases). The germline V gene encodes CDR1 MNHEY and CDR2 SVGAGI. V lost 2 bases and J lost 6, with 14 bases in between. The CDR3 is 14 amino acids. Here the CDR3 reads CASSYEWGVREQYF. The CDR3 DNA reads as TGTGCCAGCAGTTACGAGTGGGGAGTTCGCGAGCAGTACTTC.

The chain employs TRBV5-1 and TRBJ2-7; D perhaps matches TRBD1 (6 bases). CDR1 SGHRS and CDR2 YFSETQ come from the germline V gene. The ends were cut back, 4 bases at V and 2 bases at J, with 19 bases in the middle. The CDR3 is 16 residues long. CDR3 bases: TGCGCCAGCAGCCAAACCCAGGGGCCCTTGGCCTACGAGCAGTACTTC. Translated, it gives CASSQTQGPLAYEQYF.

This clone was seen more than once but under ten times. The CDR3 loop is CASSLTGSDTEAFF. DNA for the CDR3: TGTGCCAGCAGTTTAACAGGGTCGGACACTGAAGCTTTCTTT. The gene calls are TRBV28 and TRBJ1-1, with D maybe TRBD1 (6 bases). The CDR3 contains 14 residues. CDR1 and CDR2 from the germline V gene are MDHEN and SYDVKM. V lost 2 bases and J lost 3, with 10 bases in between.

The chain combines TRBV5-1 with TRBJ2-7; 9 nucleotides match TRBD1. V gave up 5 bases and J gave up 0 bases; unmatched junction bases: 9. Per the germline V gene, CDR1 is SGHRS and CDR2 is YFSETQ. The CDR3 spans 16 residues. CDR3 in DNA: TGCGCCAGCAGTCTCGTCGGACAGGGGAGCTCCTACGAGCAGTACTTC. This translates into CASSLVGQGSSYEQYF.

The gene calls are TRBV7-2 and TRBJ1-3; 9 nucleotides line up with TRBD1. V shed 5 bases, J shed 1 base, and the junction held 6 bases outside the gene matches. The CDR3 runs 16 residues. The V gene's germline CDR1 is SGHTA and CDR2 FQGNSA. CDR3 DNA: TGTGCCAGCAGCGAATCCGGGACAGGGTCTGGAAACACCATATATTTT. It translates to CASSESGTGSGNTIYF.

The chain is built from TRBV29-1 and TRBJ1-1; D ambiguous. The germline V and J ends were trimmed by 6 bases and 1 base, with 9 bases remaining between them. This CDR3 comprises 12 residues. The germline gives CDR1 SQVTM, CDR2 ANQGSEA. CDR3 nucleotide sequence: TGCAGCGTCTCCCAAGCGAACACTGAAGCTTTCTTT. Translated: CSVSQANTEAFF. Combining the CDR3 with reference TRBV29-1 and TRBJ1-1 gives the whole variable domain SAVISQKPSRDICQRGTSLTIQCQVDSQVTMMFWYRQQPGQSLTLIATANQGSEATYESGFVIDKFPISRPNLTFSTLTVSNMSPEDSSIYLCSVSQANTEAFFGQGTRLTVV.

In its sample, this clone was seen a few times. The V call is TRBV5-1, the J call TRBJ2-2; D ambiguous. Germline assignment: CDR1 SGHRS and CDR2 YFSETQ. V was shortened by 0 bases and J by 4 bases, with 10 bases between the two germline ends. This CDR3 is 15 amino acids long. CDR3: CASSLVAATTGELFF. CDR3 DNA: TGCGCCAGCAGCTTGGTGGCGGCAACCACCGGGGAGCTGTTTTTT.

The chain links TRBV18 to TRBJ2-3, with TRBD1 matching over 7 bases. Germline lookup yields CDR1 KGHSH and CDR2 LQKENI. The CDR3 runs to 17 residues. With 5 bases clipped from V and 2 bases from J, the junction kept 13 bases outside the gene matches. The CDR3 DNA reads TGTGCCAGCTCATCCCAACAGGGGTTGAGAACCACAGATACGCAGTATTTT. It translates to CASSSQQGLRTTDTQYF.

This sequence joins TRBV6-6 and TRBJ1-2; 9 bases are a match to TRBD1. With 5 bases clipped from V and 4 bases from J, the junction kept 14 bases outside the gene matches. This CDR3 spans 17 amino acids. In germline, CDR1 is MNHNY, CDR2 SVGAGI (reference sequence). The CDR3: CASSLRTGEVSGYGYTF. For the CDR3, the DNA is TGTGCCAGCAGTCTCCGGACAGGGGAAGTGTCGGGCTATGGCTACACCTTC.

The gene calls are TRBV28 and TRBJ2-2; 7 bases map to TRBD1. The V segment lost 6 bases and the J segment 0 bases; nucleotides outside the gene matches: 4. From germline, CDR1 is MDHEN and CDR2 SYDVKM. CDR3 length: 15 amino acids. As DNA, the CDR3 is TGTGCCAGCAGCCGGGGACAGACGAACACCGGGGAGCTGTTTTTT. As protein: CASSRGQTNTGELFF. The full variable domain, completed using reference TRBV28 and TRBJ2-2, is DVKVTQSSRYLVKRTGEKVFLECVQDMDHENMFWYRQDPGLGLRLIYFSYDVKMKEKGDIPEGYSVSREKKERFSLILESASTNQTSMYLCASSRGQTNTGELFFGEGSRLTVL.

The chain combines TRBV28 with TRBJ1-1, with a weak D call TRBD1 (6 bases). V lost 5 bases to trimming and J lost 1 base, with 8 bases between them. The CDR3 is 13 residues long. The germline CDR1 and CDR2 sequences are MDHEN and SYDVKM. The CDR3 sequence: CASSTGQNTEAFF. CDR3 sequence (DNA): TGTGCCAGCAGTACGGGACAGAACACTGAAGCTTTCTTT.

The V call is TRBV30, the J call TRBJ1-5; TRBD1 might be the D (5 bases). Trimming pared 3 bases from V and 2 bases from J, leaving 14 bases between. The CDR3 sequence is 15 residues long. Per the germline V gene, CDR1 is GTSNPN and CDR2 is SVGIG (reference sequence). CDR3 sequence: CAWSLGGSGNQPQHF. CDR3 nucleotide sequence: TGTGCCTGGAGCCTGGGGGGGAGTGGCAATCAGCCCCAGCATTTT.